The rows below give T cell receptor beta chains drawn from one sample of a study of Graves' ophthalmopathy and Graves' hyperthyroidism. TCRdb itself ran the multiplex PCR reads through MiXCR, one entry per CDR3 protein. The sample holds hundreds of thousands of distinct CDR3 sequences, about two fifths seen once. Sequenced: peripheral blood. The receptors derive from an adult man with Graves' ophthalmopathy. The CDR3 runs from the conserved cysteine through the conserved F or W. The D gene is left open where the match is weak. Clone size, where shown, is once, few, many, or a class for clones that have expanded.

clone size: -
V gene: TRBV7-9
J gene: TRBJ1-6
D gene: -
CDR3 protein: CPSSLESGFESPLHF
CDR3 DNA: TGTCCCAGCAGTTTAGAATCCGGGTTTGAGTCACCCCTCCACTTT

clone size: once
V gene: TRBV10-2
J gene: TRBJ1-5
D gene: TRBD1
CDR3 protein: CASSPSSGGTGNQPQHF
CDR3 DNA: TGCGCCAGCAGCCCCAGCTCAGGGGGCACTGGCAATCAGCCCCAGCATTTT

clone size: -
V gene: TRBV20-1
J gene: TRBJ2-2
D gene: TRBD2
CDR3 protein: CSAPGLAGDTGELFF
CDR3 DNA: TGCAGTGCTCCTGGACTAGCGGGAGACACCGGGGAGCTGTTTTTT

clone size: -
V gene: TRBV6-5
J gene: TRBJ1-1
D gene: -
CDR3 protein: CASQDRPTTEAFF
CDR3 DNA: TGTGCCAGCCAAGACAGGCCTACCACTGAAGCTTTCTTT

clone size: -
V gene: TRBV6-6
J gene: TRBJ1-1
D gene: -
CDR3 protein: CASRTGVLWTEAFF
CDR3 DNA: TGTGCCAGCAGGACAGGAGTCCTGTGGACTGAAGCTTTCTTT

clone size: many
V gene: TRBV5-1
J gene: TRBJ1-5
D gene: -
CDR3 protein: CASSFPRAQPQHF
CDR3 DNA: TGCGCCAGCAGCTTCCCGAGGGCCCAGCCCCAGCATTTT

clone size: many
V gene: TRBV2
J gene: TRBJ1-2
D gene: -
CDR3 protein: CAGMIQSPANYGYTF
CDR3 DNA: TGTGCCGGTATGATACAAAGCCCGGCTAACTATGGCTACACCTTC

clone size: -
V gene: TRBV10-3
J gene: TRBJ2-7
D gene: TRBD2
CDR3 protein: CASRPNGGTYEQYF
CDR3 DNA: TGTGCCAGCAGGCCCAACGGGGGGACCTACGAGCAGTACTTC

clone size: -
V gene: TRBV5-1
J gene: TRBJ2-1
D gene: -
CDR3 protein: CASSHWTGSYNEQFF
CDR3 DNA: TGTGCCAGCAGCCATTGGACTGGCTCCTACAATGAGCAGTTCTTC

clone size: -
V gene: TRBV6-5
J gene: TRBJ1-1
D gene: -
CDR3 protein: CASSYTHGGTEAFF
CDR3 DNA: TGTGCCAGCAGTTACACCCACGGGGGGACTGAAGCTTTCTTT

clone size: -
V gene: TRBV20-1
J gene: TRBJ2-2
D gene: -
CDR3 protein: CSARGEYTGELFF
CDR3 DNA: TGCAGTGCTAGGGGGGAGTACACCGGGGAGCTGTTTTTT

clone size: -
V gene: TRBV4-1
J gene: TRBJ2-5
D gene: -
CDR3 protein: CASSHSRDRPETQYF
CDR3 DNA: TGCGCCAGCAGCCACAGTCGAGACAGGCCAGAGACCCAGTACTTC

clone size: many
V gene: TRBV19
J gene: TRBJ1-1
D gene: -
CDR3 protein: CASSIVGMEAFF
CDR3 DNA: TGTGCCAGTAGTATAGTCGGGATGGAAGCTTTCTTT

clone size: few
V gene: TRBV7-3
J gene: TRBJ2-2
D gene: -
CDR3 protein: CASSSTRSGELFF
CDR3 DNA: TGTGCCAGCAGCTCGACTAGAAGCGGGGAGCTGTTTTTT

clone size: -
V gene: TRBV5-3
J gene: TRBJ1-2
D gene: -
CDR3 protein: CAWSFGYGYTF
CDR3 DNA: TGTGCCTGGAGCTTTGGGTATGGCTACACCTTC

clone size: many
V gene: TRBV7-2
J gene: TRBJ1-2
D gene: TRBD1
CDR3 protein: CASSLETGYYGYTF
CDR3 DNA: TGTGCCAGCAGCTTAGAGACAGGGTACTATGGCTACACCTTC

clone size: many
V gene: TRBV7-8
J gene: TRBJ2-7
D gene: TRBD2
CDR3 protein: CASSFPSGSSYEQYF
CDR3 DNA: TGTGCCAGCAGCTTCCCAAGCGGGAGCTCCTACGAGCAGTACTTC

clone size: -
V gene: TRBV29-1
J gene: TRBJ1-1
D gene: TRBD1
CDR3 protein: CSVVTGQGNTEAFF
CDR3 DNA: TGCAGCGTTGTAACGGGACAGGGAAACACTGAAGCTTTCTTT

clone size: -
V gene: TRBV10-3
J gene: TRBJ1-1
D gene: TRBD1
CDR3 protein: CASLRQGERTEAFF
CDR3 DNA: TGTGCCAGCCTCCGACAGGGCGAGCGGACTGAAGCTTTCTTT

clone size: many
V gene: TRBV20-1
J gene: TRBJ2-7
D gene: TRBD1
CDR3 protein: CSALGQAASYEQYF
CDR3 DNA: TGCAGTGCACTAGGACAGGCGGCTTCTTACGAGCAGTACTTC

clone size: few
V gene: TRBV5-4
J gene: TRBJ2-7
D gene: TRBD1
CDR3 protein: CASSLDRGRLSYEQYF
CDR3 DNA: TGTGCCAGCAGCTTGGACAGGGGACGCCTCTCTTACGAGCAGTACTTC

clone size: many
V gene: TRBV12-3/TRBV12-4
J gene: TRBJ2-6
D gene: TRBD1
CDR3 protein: CASRKLTGWRSGANVLTF
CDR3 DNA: TGTGCCAGCAGGAAACTGACAGGGTGGAGGTCTGGGGCCAACGTCCTGACTTTC

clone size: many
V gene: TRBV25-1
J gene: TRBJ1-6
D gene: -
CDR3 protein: CASSEQGGNSPLHF
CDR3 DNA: TGTGCCAGCAGTGAACAGGGTGGAAATTCACCCCTCCACTTT

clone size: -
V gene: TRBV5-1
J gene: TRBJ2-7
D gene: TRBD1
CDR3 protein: CASSLGQGGDGNEQYF
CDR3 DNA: TGCGCCAGCAGCTTGGGACAGGGGGGAGACGGCAACGAGCAGTACTTC

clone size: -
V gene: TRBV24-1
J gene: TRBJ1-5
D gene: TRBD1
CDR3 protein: CATSEGTGVETQHF
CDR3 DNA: TGTGCCACCAGTGAAGGGACAGGGGTCGAGACCCAGCATTTT

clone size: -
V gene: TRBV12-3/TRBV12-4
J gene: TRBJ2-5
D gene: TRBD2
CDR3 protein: CASSSGSGRSPETQYF
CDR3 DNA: TGTGCCAGCAGTTCGGGTAGCGGGAGGTCCCCAGAGACCCAGTACTTC